The clone carrying this T cell receptor (beta chain) was counted a few times. Its antigen is undetermined. V shed 5 bases and J 0 bases; nucleotides not matched to a gene: 6. This CDR3 has 15 amino acids. Germline V CDR1 and CDR2: SEHNR, FQNEAQ (reference sequence). This entry is derived from a study of shared clonotypes between healthy human individuals. The wider study: Each donor had three CD4 naive, three CD4 memory, two CD8 naive and one CD8 memory plate. General observations from the study: Larger richness was generally estimated for naive than memory subsets.

The healthy adult donors were HIV-negative and reported no recent acute infections or vaccinations. Division of CD4+ cells produced a CD45RA+ naive subset and a CD45RA-negative memory subset. The data were produced by immunoSEQ multiplex PCR, yet TCRdb's version contains in-frame clones alone and is incomplete. The top ten clones hold 0.39% of a sample with about 2.3 million clones, over 85% of them seen once. The source of this sequence is a man aged 18 to 29 in good health. Some clones in this sample may be carry-over from other donors' samples. The J gene is TRBJ1-1, the V gene TRBV7-9; 7 bases map to TRBD1. What was sequenced was naive CD4+ T cells from PBMCs. Subset: CD45RA+ positively selected. CDR3 amino acids: CASSTRQGLNTEAFF. The DNA for the CDR3 is TGTGCCAGCAGCACAAGACAGGGTCTGAACACTGAAGCTTTCTTT. The full variable domain, in which reference TRBV7-9 and TRBJ1-1 provide the parts outside the CDR3, is DTGVSQNPRHKITKRGQNVTFRCDPISEHNRLYWYRQTLGQGPEFLTYFQNEAQLEKSRLLSDRFSAERPKGSFSTLEIQRTEQGDSAMYLCASSTRQGLNTEAFFGQGTRLTVV.